This T cell receptor beta chain was sequenced in a study of T cells in Graves' hyperthyroidism and ophthalmopathy. Overall study context: It was at initial diagnosis, before any treatment, that peripheral blood was collected. Regarding the study as a whole: Ophthalmopathy was told apart from stable hyperthyroidism by a 13 V-J model. Most thyroid clonotypes expanded above 0.001 appeared in blood too.

This clonotype was seen at least ten times. Its matching antigen is unknown. It is unclear where the CDR3 begins or ends on the DNA, so no DNA is shown, and the CDR3 is as TCRdb lists it. Researchers took RNA transcripts and amplified the TCR beta CDR3 regions from them. The HTBI primer set drove a first-round RT-PCR of the TCR CDR3. One entry per CDR3 protein, called by TCRdb with MiXCR from the multiplex PCR reads. The repertoire holds hundreds of thousands of distinct CDR3 sequences, about a fifth seen once, with 3.7% in the top ten. The CDR3 contains 17 residues when both ends are counted. Germline CDR1 is SGHRS and CDR2 is YFSETQ.

The chain recombines TRBV5-1 with TRBJ1-1; the D call of TRBD1 is as the table states it, not checked on the DNA. The clonotype was recovered from a young woman with Graves' hyperthyroidism. Sequencing was carried out using blood. The CDR3 spells CASSPSSVRGGREGAFF.